This T cell receptor (beta chain) was obtained from a study of blood T cell repertoires in COVID-19. On the study more broadly: There were acute and convalescent COVID-19 samples, and they came from the United States, Italy and Spain. T cells, B-cell-depleted T cells, or PBMCs supplied cDNA or gDNA.

The CDR3 is 14 amino acids. The germline V and J ends were trimmed by 5 bases and 3 bases, with 14 bases remaining between them. Germline V CDR1 and CDR2: SGHVS, FQNEAQ. As processed by the authors: Amplification of reference gene primers provided the estimated nucleated cell counts. Method: immunoSEQ multiplex PCR; TCRdb's copy keeps in-frame clones and lacks some. V, J and clone size reflect that table, while D and trimming were determined from the DNA. Of about 150,000 clones listed, about 90% were seen once; the top ten hold less than 0.6%. The source of this sequence is a man aged 45-65 years with acute or convalescent COVID-19. Sequencing was done on a sample of peripheral blood. The chain employs TRBV7-8 and TRBJ2-7, with D uncertain. Here the CDR3 DNA reads TGTGCCAGCAGCGATCAAGACTCTTACTACGAGCAGTACTTC. It specifies CASSDQDSYYEQYF.